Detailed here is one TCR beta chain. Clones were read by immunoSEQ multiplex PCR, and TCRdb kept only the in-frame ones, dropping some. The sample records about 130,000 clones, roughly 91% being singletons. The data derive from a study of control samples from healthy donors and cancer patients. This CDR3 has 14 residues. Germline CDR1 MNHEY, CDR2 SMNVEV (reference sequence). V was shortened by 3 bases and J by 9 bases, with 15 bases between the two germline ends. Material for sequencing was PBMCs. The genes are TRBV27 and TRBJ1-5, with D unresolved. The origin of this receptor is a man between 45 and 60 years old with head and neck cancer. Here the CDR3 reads CASSLAGGVLPQHF. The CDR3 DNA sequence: TGTGCCAGCAGTTTGGCAGGTGGGGTCTTGCCCCAGCATTTT.